The table lists the clone carrying this TCR beta chain with a count of one. Its antigen is still unknown. These data belong to a study of regulatory and conventional T cells in RAG deficiency. Genomic DNA came from blood conventional CD4+ T cells gated CD25-low CD127-high. Per germline, CDR1 MDHEN and CDR2 SYDVKM. The CDR3 contains 12 residues. Trimming left V 6 bases short and J 6 bases short, with 12 bases between. Repertoires were generated with immunoSEQ multiplex PCR, while TCRdb's copy carries only in-frame clones and drops some. The sample shows about 34,000 clones, about 78% of them seen only once. Findings of the study overall: Compared with controls, unique Treg TCR beta sequences dropped around 92-fold in Omenn syndrome and CID/AS. Shorter CDR3s in all patient subsets; >75% Treg-Tconv overlap in Omenn.

This same sample was also taken into another study, of regulatory T cells. That paper notes: Primers: 52 TRBV forward and 13 TRBJ reverse.

The specimen was CD4+ effector T cells sorted from blood. The receptor was isolated from a human donor in good health. The chain joins TRBV28 to TRBJ2-7, with D perhaps matching TRBD2 (7 bases). CDR3 coding DNA: TGTGCCAGCAGGGAGCGGGACACCGAGCAGTACTTC. Translation gives CASRERDTEQYF.